The 6 T cell receptor beta chains below were found in one sample sequenced in a study of response to subunit inactivated influenza vaccine. Each CDR3 protein gets one entry after TCRdb re-called the RT-PCR reads with MiXCR. The table shows about 310,000 distinct CDR3 sequences, with 20% to 25% occurring only once. The source material was PBMCs from blood, sampled about 19 months after vaccination. The receptors shown here come from a man aged 50 to 75 who received an inactivated influenza vaccine.

The chain combines TRBV7-9 with TRBJ1-6; D is unclear. The V gene lost 5 bases and the J gene lost 7 bases, with 21 bases spanning the gap. The germline gives CDR1 SEHNR, CDR2 FQNEAQ (reference sequence). The CDR3 contains 17 residues. The CDR3 reads CASSRLYHTYRNSPLHF. CDR3 DNA: TGTGCCAGCAGCCGTCTTTACCATACTTACCGCAATTCACCCCTCCACTTT.

V gene TRBV5-1 combines with J gene TRBJ2-1; D remains unclear. In germline, CDR1 is SGHRS, CDR2 YFSETQ. This CDR3 region has 13 residues. V lost 0 bases and J lost 9, with 10 bases in between. The CDR3 DNA sequence: TGCGCCAGCAGCTTGGGCCCCGGGCCTGAGCAGTTCTTC. Its protein product is CASSLGPGPEQFF.

The chain couples TRBV18 to TRBJ2-7; unclear D gene. The CDR3 runs 12 residues. With 1 base removed from V and 5 bases from J, the gap between germline ends came to 6 bases. Per the germline V gene, CDR1 is KGHSH and CDR2 is LQKENI. In DNA, the CDR3 is TGTGCCAGCTCACCACGAGGTGACGAGCAGTACTTC. Translating it yields CASSPRGDEQYF.

This clonotype was detected only a few times. The chain has TRBV20-1 and TRBJ1-5, with D perhaps TRBD1 (6 bases). The CDR3 consists of 14 residues. CDR1 and CDR2 (germline): DFQATT, SNEGSKA (reference sequence). V was cut by 5 bases and J by 0 bases, with 11 bases left in between. The CDR3 reads CSAARGNSNQPQHF. The CDR3 bases are TGCAGTGCTGCAAGGGGGAATAGCAATCAGCCCCAGCATTTT.

This clonotype has a count of ten or more. The CDR3 DNA reads TGTGCCAGCAGCTTATGGCTAGCGGGAGAGAGGTACGAGCAGTACTTC. This codes for CASSLWLAGERYEQYF. This chain connects TRBV7-9 to TRBJ2-7, with 10 positions matching TRBD2. CDR3 length: 16 residues. With 2 bases clipped from V and 4 bases from J, the junction kept 8 bases outside the gene matches. Germline V gene lookup returns CDR1 SEHNR and CDR2 FQNEAQ (reference sequence).

The chain joins TRBV4-2 to TRBJ2-3; no clear D. Germline V lookup: CDR1 LGHNA, CDR2 YNFKEQ. The CDR3 has 14 amino acids. The V gene lost 0 bases and the J gene lost 5 bases, with 9 bases spanning the gap. CDR3: CASSQDFGLDTQYF. DNA for the CDR3: TGTGCCAGCAGCCAAGATTTCGGTTTAGATACGCAGTATTTT.